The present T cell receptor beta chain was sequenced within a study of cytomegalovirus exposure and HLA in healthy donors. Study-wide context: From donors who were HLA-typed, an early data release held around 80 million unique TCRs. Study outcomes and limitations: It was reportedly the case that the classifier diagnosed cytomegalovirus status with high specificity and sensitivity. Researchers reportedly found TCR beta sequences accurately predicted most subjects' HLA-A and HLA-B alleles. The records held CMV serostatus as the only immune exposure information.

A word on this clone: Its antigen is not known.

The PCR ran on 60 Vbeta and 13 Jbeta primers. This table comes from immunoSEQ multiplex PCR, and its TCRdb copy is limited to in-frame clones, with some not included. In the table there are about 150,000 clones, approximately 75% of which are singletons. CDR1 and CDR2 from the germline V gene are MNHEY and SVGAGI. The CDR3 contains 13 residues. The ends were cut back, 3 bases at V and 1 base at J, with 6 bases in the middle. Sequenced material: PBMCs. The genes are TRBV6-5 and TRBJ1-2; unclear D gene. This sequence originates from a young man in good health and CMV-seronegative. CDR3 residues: CASSYGDNYGYTF. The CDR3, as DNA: TGTGCCAGCAGTTATGGAGATAACTATGGCTACACCTTC.